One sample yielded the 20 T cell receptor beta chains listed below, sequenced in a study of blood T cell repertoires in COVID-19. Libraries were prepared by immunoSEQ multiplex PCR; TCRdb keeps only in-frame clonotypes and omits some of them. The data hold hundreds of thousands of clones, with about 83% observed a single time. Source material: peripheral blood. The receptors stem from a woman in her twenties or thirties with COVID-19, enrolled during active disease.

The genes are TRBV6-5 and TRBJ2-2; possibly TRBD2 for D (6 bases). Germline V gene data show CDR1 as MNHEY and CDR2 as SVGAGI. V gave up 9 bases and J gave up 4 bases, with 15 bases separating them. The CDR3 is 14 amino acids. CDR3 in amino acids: CARGVGGVTGELFF. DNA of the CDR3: TGTGCCAGGGGGGTGGGGGGAGTCACCGGGGAGCTGTTTTTT.

The CDR3 reads CASSPTLTAYEQYF. The CDR3 DNA sequence: TGTGCCAGCAGCCCCACCCTGACAGCTTACGAGCAGTACTTC. The rearrangement links TRBV9 to TRBJ2-7, with D perhaps matching TRBD1 (5 bases). This CDR3 spans 14 amino acids. Germline loops: CDR1 SGDLS, CDR2 YYNGEE. The V gene lost 4 bases and the J gene lost 4 bases, with 15 bases spanning the gap.

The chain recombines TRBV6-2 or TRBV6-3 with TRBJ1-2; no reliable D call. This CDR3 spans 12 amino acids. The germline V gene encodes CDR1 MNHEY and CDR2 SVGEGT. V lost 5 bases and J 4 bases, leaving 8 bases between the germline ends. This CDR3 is CASSPPSYGYTF. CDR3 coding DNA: TGTGCCAGCAGTCCCCCCAGCTATGGCTACACCTTC.

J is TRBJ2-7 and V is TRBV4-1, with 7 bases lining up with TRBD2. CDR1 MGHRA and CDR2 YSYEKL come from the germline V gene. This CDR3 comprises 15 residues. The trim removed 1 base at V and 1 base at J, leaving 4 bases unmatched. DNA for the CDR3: TGCGCCAGCAGCCAAGGGTTCGGGGGGTCCTACGAGCAGTACTTC. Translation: CASSQGFGGSYEQYF.

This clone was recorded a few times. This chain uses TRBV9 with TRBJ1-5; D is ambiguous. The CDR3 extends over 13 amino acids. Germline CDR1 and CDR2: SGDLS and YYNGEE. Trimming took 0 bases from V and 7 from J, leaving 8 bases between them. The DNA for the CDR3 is TGTGCCAGCAGCGTAGCGGGGAACCAGCCCCAGCATTTT. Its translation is CASSVAGNQPQHF.

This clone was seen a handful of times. DNA for the CDR3: TGTGCCAGCCACAGGGATTTGAGAGAAAAACTGTTTTTT. It yields the protein CASHRDLREKLFF. The chain employs TRBV6-5 and TRBJ1-4; D perhaps matches TRBD1 (6 bases). Trimming stripped 8 bases from V and 8 bases from J, with 15 bases between. Germline V gene data show CDR1 as MNHEY and CDR2 as SVGAGI. The CDR3 runs 13 residues.

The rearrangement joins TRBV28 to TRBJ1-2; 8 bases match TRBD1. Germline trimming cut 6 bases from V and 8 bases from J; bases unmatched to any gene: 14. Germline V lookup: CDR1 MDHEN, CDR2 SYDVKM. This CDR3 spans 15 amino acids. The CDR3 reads CASSPGTGFTHGYTF. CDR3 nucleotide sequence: TGTGCCAGCAGCCCCGGGACAGGTTTCACCCACGGCTACACCTTC.

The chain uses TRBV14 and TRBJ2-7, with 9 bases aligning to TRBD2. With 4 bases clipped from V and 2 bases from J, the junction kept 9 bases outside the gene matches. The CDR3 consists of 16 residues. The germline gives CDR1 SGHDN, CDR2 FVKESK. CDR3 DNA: TGTGCCAGCAGCCCCAGAAGGGTAGCGGGAGCCTACGAGCAGTACTTC. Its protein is CASSPRRVAGAYEQYF.

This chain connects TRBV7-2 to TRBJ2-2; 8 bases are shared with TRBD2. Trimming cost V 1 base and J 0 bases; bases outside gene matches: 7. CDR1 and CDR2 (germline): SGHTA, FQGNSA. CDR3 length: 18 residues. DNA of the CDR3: TGTGCCAGCAGCTTAGTCCCGTTTAGCGGGGCGAACACCGGGGAGCTGTTTTTT. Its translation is CASSLVPFSGANTGELFF.

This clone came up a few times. This CDR3 reads CASSLDRGAQPQHF. CDR3 coding DNA: TGTGCCAGCAGCTTGGACAGGGGAGCACAGCCCCAGCATTTT. The gene calls are TRBV11-2 and TRBJ1-5, with 9 bases fitting TRBD1. The CDR3 is 14 residues long. The germline V gene has CDR1 SGHAT and CDR2 FQNNGV. Unmatched junction bases numbered 4, after V lost 3 bases and J lost 7 bases.

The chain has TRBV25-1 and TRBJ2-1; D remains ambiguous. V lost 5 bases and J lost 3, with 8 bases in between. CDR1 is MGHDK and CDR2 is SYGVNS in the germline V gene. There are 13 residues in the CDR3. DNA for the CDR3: TGTGCCAGCAGTCTGGCGGTCTACAATGAGCAGTTCTTC. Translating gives CASSLAVYNEQFF.

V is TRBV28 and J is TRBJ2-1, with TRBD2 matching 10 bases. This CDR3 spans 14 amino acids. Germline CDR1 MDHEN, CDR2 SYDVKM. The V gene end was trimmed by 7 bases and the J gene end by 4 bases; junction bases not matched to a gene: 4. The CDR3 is CASTGLAAYNEQFF. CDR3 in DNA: TGTGCCAGCACTGGACTAGCGGCTTACAATGAGCAGTTCTTC.

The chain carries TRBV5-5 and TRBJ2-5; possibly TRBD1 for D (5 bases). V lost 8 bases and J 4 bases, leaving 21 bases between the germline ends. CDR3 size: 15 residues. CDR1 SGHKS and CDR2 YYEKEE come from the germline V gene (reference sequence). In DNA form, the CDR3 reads TGTGCCAGTACCCGGTGGGGCGGCTCAGGAGAGACCCAGTACTTC. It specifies CASTRWGGSGETQYF.

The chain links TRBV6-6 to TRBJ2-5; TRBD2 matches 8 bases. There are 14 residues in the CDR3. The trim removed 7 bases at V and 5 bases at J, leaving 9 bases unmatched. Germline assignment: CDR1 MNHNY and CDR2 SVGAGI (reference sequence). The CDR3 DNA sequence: TGTGCCAGCAAGGATAGCGGGGTTGCGGAGACCCAGTACTTC. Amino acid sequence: CASKDSGVAETQYF.

The chain's CDR3 is CATWDTHSNQPQHF. The CDR3 region has the DNA TGTGCCACCTGGGACACTCATAGCAATCAGCCCCAGCATTTT. This chain connects TRBV24-1 to TRBJ1-5; D possibly corresponds to TRBD1 (6 bases). The CDR3 runs 14 residues. Germline-derived CDR1 and CDR2 are KGHDR and SFDVKD. V was shortened by 9 bases and J by 0 bases, with 11 bases between the two germline ends.

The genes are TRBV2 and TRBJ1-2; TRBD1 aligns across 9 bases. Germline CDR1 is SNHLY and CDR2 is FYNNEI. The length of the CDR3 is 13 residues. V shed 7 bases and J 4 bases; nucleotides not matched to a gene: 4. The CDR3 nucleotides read TGTGCCAGCATTTCGGGACAGGGCTATGGCTACACCTTC. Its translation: CASISGQGYGYTF.

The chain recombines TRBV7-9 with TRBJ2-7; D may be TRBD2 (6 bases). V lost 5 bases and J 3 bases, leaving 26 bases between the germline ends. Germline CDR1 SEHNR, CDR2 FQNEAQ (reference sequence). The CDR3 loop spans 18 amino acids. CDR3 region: CASSAQSKLLANNYEQYF. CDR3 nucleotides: TGTGCCAGCAGCGCCCAATCAAAGCTGCTAGCGAATAACTACGAGCAGTACTTC. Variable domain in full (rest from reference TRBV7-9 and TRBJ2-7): DTGVSQNPRHKITKRGQNVTFRCDPISEHNRLYWYRQTLGQGPEFLTYFQNEAQLEKSRLLSDRFSAERPKGSFSTLEIQRTEQGDSAMYLCASSAQSKLLANNYEQYFGPGTRLTVT.

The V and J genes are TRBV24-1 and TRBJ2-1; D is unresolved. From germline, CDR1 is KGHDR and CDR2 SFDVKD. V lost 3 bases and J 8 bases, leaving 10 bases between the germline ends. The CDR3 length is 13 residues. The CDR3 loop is CATSDSQRDEQFF. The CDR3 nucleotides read TGTGCCACCAGTGATAGCCAGCGCGATGAGCAGTTCTTC.

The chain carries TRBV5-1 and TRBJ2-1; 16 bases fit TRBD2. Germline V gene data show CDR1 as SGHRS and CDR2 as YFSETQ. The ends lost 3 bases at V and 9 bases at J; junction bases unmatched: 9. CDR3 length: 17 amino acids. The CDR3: CASSWGLAGGSLSEQFF. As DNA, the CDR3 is TGCGCCAGCAGCTGGGGACTAGCGGGGGGGTCGCTCAGTGAGCAGTTCTTC.

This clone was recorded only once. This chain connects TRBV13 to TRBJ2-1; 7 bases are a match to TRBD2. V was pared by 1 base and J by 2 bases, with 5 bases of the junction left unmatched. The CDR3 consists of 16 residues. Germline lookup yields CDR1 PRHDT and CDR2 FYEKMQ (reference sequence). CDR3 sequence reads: CASSLDQGGTYNEQFF. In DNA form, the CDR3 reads TGTGCCAGCAGCTTAGATCAGGGAGGGACCTACAATGAGCAGTTCTTC.